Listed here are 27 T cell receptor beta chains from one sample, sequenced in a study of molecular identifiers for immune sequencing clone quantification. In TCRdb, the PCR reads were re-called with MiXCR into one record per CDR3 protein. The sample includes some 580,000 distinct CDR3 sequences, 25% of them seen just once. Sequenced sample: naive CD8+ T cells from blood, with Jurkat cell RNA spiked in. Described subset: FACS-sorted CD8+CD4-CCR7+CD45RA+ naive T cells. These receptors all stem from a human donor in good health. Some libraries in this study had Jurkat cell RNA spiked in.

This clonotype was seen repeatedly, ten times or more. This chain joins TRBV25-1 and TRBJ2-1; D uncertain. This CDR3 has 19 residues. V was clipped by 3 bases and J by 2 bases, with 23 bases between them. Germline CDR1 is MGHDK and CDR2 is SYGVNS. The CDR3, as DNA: TGTGCCAGCAGTGAGGTATCGGGCAAGGCCGGCCGGCCCTACAATGAGCAGTTCTTC. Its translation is CASSEVSGKAGRPYNEQFF.

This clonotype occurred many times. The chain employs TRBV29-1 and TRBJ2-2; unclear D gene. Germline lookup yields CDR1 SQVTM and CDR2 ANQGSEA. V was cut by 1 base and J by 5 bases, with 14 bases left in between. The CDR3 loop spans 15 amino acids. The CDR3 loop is CSVEGAGRFTGELFF. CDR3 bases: TGCAGCGTTGAAGGTGCAGGTAGATTTACCGGGGAGCTGTTTTTT.

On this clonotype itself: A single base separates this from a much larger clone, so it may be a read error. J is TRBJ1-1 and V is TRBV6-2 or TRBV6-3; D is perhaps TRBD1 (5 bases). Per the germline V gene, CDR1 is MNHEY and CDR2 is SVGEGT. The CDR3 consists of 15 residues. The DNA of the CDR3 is TGTGCCGGCAGTTCCTTCTCGGGACCGAACACTGAAGCTTTCTTT. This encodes CAGSSFSGPNTEAFF.

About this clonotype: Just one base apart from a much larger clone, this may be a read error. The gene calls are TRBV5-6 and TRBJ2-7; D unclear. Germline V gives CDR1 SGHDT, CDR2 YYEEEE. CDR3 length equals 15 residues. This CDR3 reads CGSSPSIGSSYEQYF. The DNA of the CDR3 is TGTGGCAGCAGCCCCTCCATCGGGTCCTCCTACGAGCAGTACTTC. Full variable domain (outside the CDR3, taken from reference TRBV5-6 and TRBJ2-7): DAGVTQSPTHLIKTRGQQVTLRCSPKSGHDTVSWYQQALGQGPQFIFQYYEEEERQRGNFPDRFSGHQFPNYSSELNVNALLLGDSALYLCGSSPSIGSSYEQYFGPGTRLTVT.

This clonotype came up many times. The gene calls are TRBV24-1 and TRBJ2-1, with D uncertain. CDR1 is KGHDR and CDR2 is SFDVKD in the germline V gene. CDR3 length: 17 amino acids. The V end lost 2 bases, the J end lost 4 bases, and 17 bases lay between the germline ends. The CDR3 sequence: CATSDSPRRSLYNEQFF. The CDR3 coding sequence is TGTGCCACCAGTGATTCCCCCAGGCGGTCCCTTTACAATGAGCAGTTCTTC.

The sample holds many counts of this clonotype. CDR3 nucleotide sequence: TGTGCCAGCAGCTTGGGACTAACCTACGAGCAGTACTTC. Its translation is CASSLGLTYEQYF. The chain combines TRBV5-4 with TRBJ2-7; D is perhaps TRBD2 (5 bases). The CDR3 length is 13 residues. Trimming stripped 0 bases from V and 2 bases from J, with 6 bases between. Germline CDR1 and CDR2: SGHNT and YYREEE (reference sequence).

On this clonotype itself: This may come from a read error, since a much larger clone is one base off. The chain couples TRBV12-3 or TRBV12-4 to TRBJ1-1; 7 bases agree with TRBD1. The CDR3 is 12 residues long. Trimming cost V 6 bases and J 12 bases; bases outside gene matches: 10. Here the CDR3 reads CASSPDRRQSFF. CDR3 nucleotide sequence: TGTGCCAGCAGCCCGGACAGGCGACAGTCTTTCTTT.

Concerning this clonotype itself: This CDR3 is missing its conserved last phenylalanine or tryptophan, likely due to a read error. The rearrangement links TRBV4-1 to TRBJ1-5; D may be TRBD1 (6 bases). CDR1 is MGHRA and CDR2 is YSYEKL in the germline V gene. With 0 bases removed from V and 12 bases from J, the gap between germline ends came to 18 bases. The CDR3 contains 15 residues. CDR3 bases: TGCGCCAGCAGCCAAGAAAGTAGGGGGATGGAGCACCAGCATATT. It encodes CASSQESRGMEHQHI.

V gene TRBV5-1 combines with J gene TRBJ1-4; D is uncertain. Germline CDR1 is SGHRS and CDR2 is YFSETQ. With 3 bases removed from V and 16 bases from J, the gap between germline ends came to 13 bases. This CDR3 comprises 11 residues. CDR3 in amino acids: CASSSGIERFF. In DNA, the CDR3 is TGCGCCAGCAGCTCAGGAATAGAAAGGTTTTTT. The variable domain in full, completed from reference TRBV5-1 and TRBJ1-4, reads KAGVTQTPRYLIKTRGQQVTLSCSPISGHRSVSWYQQTPGQGLQFLFEYFSETQRNKGNFPGRFSGRQFSNSRSEMNVSTLELGDSALYLCASSSGIERFFGSGTQLSVL.

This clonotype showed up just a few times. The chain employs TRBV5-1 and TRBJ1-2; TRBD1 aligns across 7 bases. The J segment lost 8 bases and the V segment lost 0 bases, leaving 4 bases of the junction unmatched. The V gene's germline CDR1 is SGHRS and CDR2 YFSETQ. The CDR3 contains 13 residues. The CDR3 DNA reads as TGCGCCAGCAGCTTGGCAGGGGGAGAAGGCTACACCTTC. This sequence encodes CASSLAGGEGYTF.

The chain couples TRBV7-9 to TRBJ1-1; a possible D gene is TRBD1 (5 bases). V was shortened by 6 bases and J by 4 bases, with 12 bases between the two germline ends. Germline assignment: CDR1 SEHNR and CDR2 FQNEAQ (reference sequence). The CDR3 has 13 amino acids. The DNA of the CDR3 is TGTGCCAGCAGGCCCCGCGGGGGCACTGAAGCTTTCTTT. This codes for CASRPRGGTEAFF.

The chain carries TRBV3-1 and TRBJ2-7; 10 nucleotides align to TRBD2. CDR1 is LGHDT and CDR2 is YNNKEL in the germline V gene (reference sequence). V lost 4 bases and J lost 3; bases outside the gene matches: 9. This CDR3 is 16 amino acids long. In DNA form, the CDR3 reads TGTGCCAGCAGCCCTGGACTAGCGGATTATAACTACGAGCAGTACTTC. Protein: CASSPGLADYNYEQYF.

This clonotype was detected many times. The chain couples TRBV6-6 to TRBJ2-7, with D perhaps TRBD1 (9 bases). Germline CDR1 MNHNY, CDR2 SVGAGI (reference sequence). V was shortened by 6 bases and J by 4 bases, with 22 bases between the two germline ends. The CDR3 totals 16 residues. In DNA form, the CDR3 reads TGTGCCAGCAGGGACAGGGGACTAGGGGCTGTGTACGAGCAGTACTTC. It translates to CASRDRGLGAVYEQYF.

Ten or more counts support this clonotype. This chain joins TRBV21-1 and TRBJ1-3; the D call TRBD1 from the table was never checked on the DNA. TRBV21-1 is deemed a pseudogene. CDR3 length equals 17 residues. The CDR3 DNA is TGTGCCAGCAGCCGACAAACGACAGGACACTCTGGAAACACCATATATTTT. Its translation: CASSRQTTGHSGNTIYF.

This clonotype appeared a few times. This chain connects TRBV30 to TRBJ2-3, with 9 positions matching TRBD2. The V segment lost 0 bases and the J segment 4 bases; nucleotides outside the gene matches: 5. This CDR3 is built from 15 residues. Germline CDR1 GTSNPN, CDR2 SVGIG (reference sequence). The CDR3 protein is CAWSVGGGAADTQYF. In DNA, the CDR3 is TGTGCCTGGAGTGTAGGCGGGGGGGCAGCAGATACGCAGTATTTT.

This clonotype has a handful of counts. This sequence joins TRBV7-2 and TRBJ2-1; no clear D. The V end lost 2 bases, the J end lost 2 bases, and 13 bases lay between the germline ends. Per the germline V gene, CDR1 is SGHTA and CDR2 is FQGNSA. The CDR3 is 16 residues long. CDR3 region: CASSLISRPTYNEQFF. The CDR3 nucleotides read TGTGCCAGCAGCTTAATCTCTCGCCCAACCTACAATGAGCAGTTCTTC.

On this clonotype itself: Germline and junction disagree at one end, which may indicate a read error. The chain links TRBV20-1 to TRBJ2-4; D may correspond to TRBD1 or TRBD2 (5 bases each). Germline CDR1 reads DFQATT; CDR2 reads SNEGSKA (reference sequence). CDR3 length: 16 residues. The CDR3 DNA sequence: TGCAGTGCTAGAGATGTGGGGACCACACTAAAAAACATTCAGAACTTC. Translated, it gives CSARDVGTTLKNIQNF.

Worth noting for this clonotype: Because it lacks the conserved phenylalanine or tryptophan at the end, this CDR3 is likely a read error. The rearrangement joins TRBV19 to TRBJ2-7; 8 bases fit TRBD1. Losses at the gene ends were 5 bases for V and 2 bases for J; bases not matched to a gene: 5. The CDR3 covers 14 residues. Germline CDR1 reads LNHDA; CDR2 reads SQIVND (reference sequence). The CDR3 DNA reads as TGTGCCAGTAGTGTCCAGGGGGCTCCCTACGAGCAGTACTAC. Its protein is CASSVQGAPYEQYY.

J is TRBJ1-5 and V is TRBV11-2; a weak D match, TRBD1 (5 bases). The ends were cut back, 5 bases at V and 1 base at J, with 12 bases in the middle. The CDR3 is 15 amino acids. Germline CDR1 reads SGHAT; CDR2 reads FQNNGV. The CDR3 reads CASSPGHESNQPQHF. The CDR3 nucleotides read TGTGCCAGCAGCCCAGGACACGAAAGCAATCAGCCCCAGCATTTT.

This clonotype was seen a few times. DNA of the CDR3: TGTGCCAGCAGTCCCTCCCTATACCACACAGATACGCAGTATTTT. It encodes CASSPSLYHTDTQYF. The chain couples TRBV27 to TRBJ2-3; no clear D. CDR3 size: 15 residues. From germline, CDR1 is MNHEY and CDR2 SMNVEV (reference sequence). V gave up 5 bases and J gave up 2 bases, with 14 bases separating them.

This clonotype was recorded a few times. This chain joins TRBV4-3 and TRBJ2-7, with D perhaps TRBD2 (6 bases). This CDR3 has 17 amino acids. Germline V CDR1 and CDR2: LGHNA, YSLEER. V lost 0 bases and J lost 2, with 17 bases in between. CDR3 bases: TGCGCCAGCAGCCAAGAAGTAATAGCGGATTTAGCCTACGAGCAGTACTTC. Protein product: CASSQEVIADLAYEQYF.

The CDR3 region has the DNA TGTGCCAGCAGTTACTCGATAGGGGACACTGAAGCTTTCTTT. Translation: CASSYSIGDTEAFF. V gene TRBV6-2 or TRBV6-3 combines with J gene TRBJ1-1; perhaps TRBD1 as D (5 bases). Per germline, CDR1 MNHEY and CDR2 SVGEGT. This CDR3 contains 14 residues. The V end was cut by 0 bases, the J end by 3 bases, with 8 bases between.

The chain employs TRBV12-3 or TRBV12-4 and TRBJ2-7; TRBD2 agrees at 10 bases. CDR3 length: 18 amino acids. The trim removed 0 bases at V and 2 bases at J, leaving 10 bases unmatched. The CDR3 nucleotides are TGTGCCAGCAGTTTAGCTGGTCGAGGGACTAGCGCCACCTACGAGCAGTACTTC. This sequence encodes CASSLAGRGTSATYEQYF.

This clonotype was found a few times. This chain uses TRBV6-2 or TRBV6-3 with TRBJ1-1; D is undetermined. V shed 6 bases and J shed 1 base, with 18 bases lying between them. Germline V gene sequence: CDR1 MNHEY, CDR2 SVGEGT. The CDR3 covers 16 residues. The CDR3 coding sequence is TGTGCCAGCAGACTCCTGTTCCATCCACCGAACACTGAAGCTTTCTTT. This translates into CASRLLFHPPNTEAFF.

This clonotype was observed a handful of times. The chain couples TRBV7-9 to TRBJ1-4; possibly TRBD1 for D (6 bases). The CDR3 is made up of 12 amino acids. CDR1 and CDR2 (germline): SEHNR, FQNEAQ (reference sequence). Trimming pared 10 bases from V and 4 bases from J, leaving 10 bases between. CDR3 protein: CATRQDNEKLFF. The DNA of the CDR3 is TGTGCCACGAGACAGGATAATGAAAAACTGTTTTTT.

The CDR3 nucleotides are TGTGCCATCAGTGAGACAGGGGCCGTTAATTCACCCCTCCACTTT. It encodes CAISETGAVNSPLHF. V usage is TRBV10-3 and J usage is TRBJ1-6; the match to TRBD1 covers 7 bases. The CDR3 sequence is 15 residues long. J gave up 6 bases and V 2 bases, and 4 bases lay outside the gene matches. CDR1 is ENHRY and CDR2 is SYGVKD in the germline V gene.

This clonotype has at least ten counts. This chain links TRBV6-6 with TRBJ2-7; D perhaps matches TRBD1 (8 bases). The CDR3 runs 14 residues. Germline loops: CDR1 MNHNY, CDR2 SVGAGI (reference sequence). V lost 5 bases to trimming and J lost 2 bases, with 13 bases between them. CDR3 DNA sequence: TGTGCCAGCAGTGCACAGGGGGGGGCCTACGAGCAGTACTTC. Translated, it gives CASSAQGGAYEQYF.